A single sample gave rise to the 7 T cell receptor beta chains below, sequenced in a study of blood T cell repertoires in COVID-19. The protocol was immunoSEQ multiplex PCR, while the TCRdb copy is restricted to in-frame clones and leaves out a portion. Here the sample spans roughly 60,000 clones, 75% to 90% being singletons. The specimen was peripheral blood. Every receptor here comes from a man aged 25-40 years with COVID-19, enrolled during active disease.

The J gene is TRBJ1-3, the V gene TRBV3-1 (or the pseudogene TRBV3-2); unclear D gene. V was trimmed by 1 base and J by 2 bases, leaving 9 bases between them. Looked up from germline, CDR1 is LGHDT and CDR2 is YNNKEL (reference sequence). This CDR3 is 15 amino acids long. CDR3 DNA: TGTGCCAGCAGCCAAGCATCACTTGCTGGAAACACCATATATTTT. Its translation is CASSQASLAGNTIYF.

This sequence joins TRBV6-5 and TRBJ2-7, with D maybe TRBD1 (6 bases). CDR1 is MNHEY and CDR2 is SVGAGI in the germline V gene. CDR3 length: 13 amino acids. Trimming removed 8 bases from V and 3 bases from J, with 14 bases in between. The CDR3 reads CASGGSRLYEQYF. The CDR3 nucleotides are TGTGCCAGCGGGGGCTCCCGGCTCTACGAGCAGTACTTC.

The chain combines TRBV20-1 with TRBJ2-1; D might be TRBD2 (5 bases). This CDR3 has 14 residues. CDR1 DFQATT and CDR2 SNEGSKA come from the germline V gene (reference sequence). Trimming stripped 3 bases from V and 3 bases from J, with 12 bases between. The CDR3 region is CSASIRAGYNEQFF. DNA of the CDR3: TGCAGTGCTAGTATCCGGGCGGGCTACAATGAGCAGTTCTTC.

The CDR3 here is CAWGRTGNTEAFF. The CDR3 nucleotides read TGTGCCTGGGGAAGGACAGGGAACACTGAAGCTTTCTTT. The chain links TRBV30 to TRBJ1-1; 7 bases align to TRBD1. CDR1 and CDR2 from the germline V gene are GTSNPN and SVGIG (reference sequence). The CDR3 has 13 residues. The trim removed 5 bases at V and 1 base at J, leaving 4 bases unmatched.

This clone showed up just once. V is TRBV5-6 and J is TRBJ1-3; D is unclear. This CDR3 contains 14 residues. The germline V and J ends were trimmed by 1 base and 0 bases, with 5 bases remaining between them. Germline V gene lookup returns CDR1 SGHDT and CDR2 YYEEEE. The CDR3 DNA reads TGTGCCAGCAGCTTGCGGGGCTCTGGAAACACCATATATTTT. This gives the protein CASSLRGSGNTIYF. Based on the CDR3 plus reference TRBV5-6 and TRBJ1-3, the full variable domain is DAGVTQSPTHLIKTRGQQVTLRCSPKSGHDTVSWYQQALGQGPQFIFQYYEEEERQRGNFPDRFSGHQFPNYSSELNVNALLLGDSALYLCASSLRGSGNTIYFGEGSWLTVV.

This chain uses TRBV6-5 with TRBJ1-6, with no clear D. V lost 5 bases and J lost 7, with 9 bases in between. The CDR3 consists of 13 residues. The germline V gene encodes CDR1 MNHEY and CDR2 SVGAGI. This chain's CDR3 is CASSKLLNSPLHF. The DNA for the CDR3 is TGTGCCAGCAGTAAATTGCTAAATTCACCCCTCCACTTT.

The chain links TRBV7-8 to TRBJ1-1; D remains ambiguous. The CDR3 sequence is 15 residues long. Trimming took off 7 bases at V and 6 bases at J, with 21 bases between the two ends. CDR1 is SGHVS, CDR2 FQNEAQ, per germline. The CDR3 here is CASKRRGRVMSEAFF. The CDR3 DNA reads TGTGCCAGCAAGAGGAGAGGGCGCGTTATGTCTGAAGCTTTCTTT.